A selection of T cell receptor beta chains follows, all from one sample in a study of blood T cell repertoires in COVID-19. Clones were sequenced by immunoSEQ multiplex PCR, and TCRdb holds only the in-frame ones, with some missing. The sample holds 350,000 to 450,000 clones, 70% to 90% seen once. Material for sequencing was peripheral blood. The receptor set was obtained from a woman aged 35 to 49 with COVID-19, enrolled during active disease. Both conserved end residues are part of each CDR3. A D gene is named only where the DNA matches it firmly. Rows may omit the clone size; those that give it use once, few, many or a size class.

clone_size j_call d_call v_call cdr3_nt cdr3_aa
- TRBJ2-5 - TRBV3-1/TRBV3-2 TGTGCCAGCAGCCTCGGGGGTTTCCAAGAGACCCAGTACTTC CASSLGGFQETQYF
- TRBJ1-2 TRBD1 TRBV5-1 TGCGCCAGCAGCTCGACCGGGACAGGGAACAACAAGGATGGCTACACCTTC CASSSTGTGNNKDGYTF
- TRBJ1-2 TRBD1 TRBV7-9 TGTGCCAGCAGCGCGACAGGGTCTAACTATGGCTACACCTTC CASSATGSNYGYTF
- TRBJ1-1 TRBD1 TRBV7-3 TGTGCCAGCAGCTTCAGGGGGCGGACTGAAGCTTTCTTT CASSFRGRTEAFF
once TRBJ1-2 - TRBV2 TGTGCCAGCAGTGTAAGTCCAGGTCCTAACTATGGCTACACCTTC CASSVSPGPNYGYTF
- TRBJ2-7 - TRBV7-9 TGTGCCAGCAGACAGGCCAGCTCCTACGAGCAGTACTTC CASRQASSYEQYF
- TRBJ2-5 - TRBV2 TGTGCCAGCAAGGGCGGGGTAGGAGAGACCCAGTACTTC CASKGGVGETQYF
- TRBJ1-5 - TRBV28 TGTGCCAGCAGTCACCCTCGGAGGGAAGGCAATCAGCCCCAGCATTTT CASSHPRREGNQPQHF
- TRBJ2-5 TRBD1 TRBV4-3 TGCGCCAGCAGCCAAGGGACAGGGTGGAAGACCCAGTACTTC CASSQGTGWKTQYF
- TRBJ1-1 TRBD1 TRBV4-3 TGCGCCAGCAGCCAAGAAGCCCCCCAGGGGGCGAGGAACACTGAAGCTTTCTTT CASSQEAPQGARNTEAFF
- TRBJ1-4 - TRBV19 TGTGCCAGTAGTATCTCGACAGCTGAAAAACTGTTTTTT CASSISTAEKLFF
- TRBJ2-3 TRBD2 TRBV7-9 TGTGCCAGCAGCTCGGGGACTAGCGGAGCCTATTCTTCAGATACGCAGTATTTT CASSSGTSGAYSSDTQYF
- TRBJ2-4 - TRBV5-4 TGTGCCAGCGCCGGGGTTGTAGCCAAAAACATTCAGTACTTC CASAGVVAKNIQYF
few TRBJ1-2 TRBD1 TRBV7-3 TGTGCCAGCAGCACAGGAGGGGACAGGGGGCGGGATGGCTACACCTTC CASSTGGDRGRDGYTF
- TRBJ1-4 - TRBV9 TGTGCCAGCAGCGTAGGGCAGGGGACTAATGAAAAACTGTTTTTT CASSVGQGTNEKLFF
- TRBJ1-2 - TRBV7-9 TGTGCCAGCGAGGACAGAAACTATGGCTACACCTTC CASEDRNYGYTF
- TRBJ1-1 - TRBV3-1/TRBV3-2 TGTGCCAGCGGCGGGGGAGGGCGGAACACTGAAGCTTTCTTT CASGGGGRNTEAFF
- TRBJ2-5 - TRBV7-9 TGTGCCAGCAGCTTAGAGATCAGGCAGCAAGAGACCCAGTACTTC CASSLEIRQQETQYF
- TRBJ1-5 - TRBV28 TGTGCCAGCAGTATGGCAGGGGCCTTCAATCAGCCCCAGCATTTT CASSMAGAFNQPQHF
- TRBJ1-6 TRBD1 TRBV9 TGTGCCAGCAGTCAGGGGGCGCGAAATTCACCCCTCCACTTT CASSQGARNSPLHF
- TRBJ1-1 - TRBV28 TGTGCCAGCAGTTCTCGACAGAAAAGGAACACTGAAGCTTTCTTT CASSSRQKRNTEAFF
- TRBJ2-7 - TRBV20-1 TGCAGTGCCCTCTCCTACGAGCAGTACTTC CSALSYEQYF
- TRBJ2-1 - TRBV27 TGTGCCAGCAGTTTAGTAGGGGGGGGCTCCTACAATGAGCAGTTCTTC CASSLVGGGSYNEQFF
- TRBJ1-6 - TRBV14 TGTGCCAGCAGCCCCGACCGGGCGGGTTCACCCCTCCACTTT CASSPDRAGSPLHF
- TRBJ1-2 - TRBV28 TGTGCCAGCAGTTTACTTAAGGGGTCTAGTGGCTACACCTTC CASSLLKGSSGYTF
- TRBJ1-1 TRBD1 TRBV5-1 TGCGCCAGCAGCGCTCGGGACAGCTCCTTGAACACTGAAGCTTTCTTT CASSARDSSLNTEAFF
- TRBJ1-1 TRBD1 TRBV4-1 TGCGCCAGCAGCCGAGGGACAGGGGAGAACACTGAAGCTTTCTTT CASSRGTGENTEAFF
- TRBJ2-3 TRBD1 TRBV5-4 TGTGCCAGCAGCTCTAACCAGGGGGTGGATACGCAGTATTTT CASSSNQGVDTQYF
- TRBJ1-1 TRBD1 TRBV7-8 TGTGCCAGCAGCGGGACAGTCGTCCGGAACACTGAAGCTTTCTTT CASSGTVVRNTEAFF
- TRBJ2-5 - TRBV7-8 TGTGCCAGCAGCCCAGATGCGGGTGTTCAAGAGACCCAGTACTTC CASSPDAGVQETQYF
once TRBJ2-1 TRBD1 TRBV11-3 TGTGCCAGCAGCTTTGGGGACAGGGACAATGAGCAGTTCTTC CASSFGDRDNEQFF
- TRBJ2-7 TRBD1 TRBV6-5 TGTGCCAGCAGCCTACAGGGGCCCTACGAGCAGTACTTC CASSLQGPYEQYF
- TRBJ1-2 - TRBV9 TGTGCCAGCAGCCGGGGGGCTGGTGGCTACACCTTC CASSRGAGGYTF
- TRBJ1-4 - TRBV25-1 TGTGCCCCAAGGGGGGGCGTTGCCCTTAATGAAAAACTGTTTTTT CAPRGGVALNEKLFF
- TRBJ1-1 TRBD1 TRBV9 TGTGCCAGCAGCGTAACTGGGGACAGGAGCACTGAAGCTTTCTTT CASSVTGDRSTEAFF
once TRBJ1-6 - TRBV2 TGTGCCAGCGGAGACAGAAATAATTCACCCCTCCACTTT CASGDRNNSPLHF
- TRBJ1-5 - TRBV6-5 TGTGCCAGCAGCCCGGGGGGCCTTAATCAGCCCCAGCATTTT CASSPGGLNQPQHF
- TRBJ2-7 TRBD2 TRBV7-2 TGTGCCAGCAGCTCCTCCACCAGCGGGAGAGCAAAGTACTTC CASSSSTSGRAKYF
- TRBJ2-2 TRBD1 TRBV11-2 TGTGCCAGCAGCCCCTGGACAGGGGTCACCGGGGAGCTGTTTTTT CASSPWTGVTGELFF
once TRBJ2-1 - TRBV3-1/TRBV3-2 TGTGCCAGCAGTCATAGGGGGGGGACGGAGCAGTTCTTC CASSHRGGTEQFF
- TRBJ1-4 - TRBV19 TGTGCCAGTAATGGCCGCTTTCGGGCAACTAATGAAAAACTGTTTTTT CASNGRFRATNEKLFF
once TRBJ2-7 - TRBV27 TGTGCCAGCAGTTTAGGCTCCGGGAACGAGCAGTACTTC CASSLGSGNEQYF
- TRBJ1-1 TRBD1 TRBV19 TGTGCCACGGCGGGACAGGAGAACACTGAAGCTTTCTTT CATAGQENTEAFF
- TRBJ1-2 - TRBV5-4 TGTGCCAGCAGCTTGGACTCCCGAGGATACGGCTACACCTTC CASSLDSRGYGYTF
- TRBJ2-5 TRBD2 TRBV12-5 TGTGCTACTCGGACTAGCGGGGTTCGAGAGACCCAGTACTTC CATRTSGVRETQYF